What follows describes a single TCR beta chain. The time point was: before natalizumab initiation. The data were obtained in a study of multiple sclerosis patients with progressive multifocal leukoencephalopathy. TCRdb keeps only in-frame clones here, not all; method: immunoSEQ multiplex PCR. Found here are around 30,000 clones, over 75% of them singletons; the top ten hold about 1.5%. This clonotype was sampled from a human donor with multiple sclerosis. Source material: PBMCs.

CDR3 nucleotide sequence: TGTGCCAGCAGCCCCCCCCTCGGGGAGGGGACAATGGGGTTCTTC. It translates to CASSPPLGEGTMGFF. The V and J genes are TRBV7-9 and TRBJ2-1; D might be TRBD2 (7 bases). In germline, CDR1 is SEHNR, CDR2 FQNEAQ (reference sequence). The CDR3 loop spans 15 amino acids. Deletions cut 5 bases from V and 15 bases from J, with 26 bases between.